The T cell receptor beta chain under discussion was sequenced for a study of regulatory and conventional T cells in RAG deficiency. Study-wide findings and caveats: Omenn patients showed >85% Treg-Tconv overlap and shorter CDR3 lengths. Omenn syndrome and CID/AS patients had 80 to 100-fold fewer unique Treg TCR beta sequences, versus roughly 9.6-fold elsewhere.

About this clone itself: The antigen is unknown.

Method: immunoSEQ multiplex PCR; TCRdb's copy keeps in-frame clones and lacks some. This table holds around 31,000 clones, about 90% found once. The CDR3 is made up of 14 amino acids. Trimming removed 7 bases from V and 6 bases from J; junction bases left unmatched: 9. The germline V gene encodes CDR1 MNHNS and CDR2 SASEGT. These data are also associated with another study on regulatory T cells. From that study: Primers: 52 TRBV forward and 13 TRBJ reverse. Regulatory T cells showed the strongest V-J pair restriction and V/J gene skewing among patient repertoires.

The receptor was isolated from a human donor in good health. J is TRBJ2-3 and V is TRBV6-1; TRBD1 agrees at 8 bases. What was sequenced was CD8+ T cells sorted from blood. The CDR3 DNA is TGTGCCAGCACCGGACAGGGAATGTCGGATACGCAGTATTTT. Its protein is CASTGQGMSDTQYF.